This TCR beta chain was found in a study of regulatory T cells in long-lasting Graves disease. Whole-study findings and limits: Persistent disease preferred TRBV28, TRBJ1-2 and TRBJ2-5.

After removal of 6 bases from V and 4 bases from J, the junction contained 6 bases not matched to a gene. Per the germline V gene, CDR1 is SEHNR and CDR2 is FQNEAQ (reference sequence). The CDR3 has 14 amino acids. This clonotype was counted ten times or more. Its antigen is as yet unknown. Building the TCR beta libraries relied on iRepertoire HTBI primers, and CDR3 regions underwent Arm-PCR. TCRdb re-called the multiplex PCR reads through MiXCR, storing one row per CDR3 protein. The sample yields around 450,000 distinct CDR3 sequences, over 12% seen once. Time point in this sample: newly diagnosed GD, antithyroid drugs for less than 3 months. RNA extracted from PBMCs served as the sequencing template. Diagnosing Graves' disease relied on the American Thyroid Association guidelines. These same records also appear under a second study, on T cells in Graves' hyperthyroidism and ophthalmopathy. As reported in that work: Ophthalmopathy got predicted by the model a median about six months before its onset.

This chain joins TRBV7-9 and TRBJ2-7; 10 bases fit TRBD2. The sequencing used peripheral blood mononuclear cells (PBMCs), collected at new diagnosis, from a patient treated with antithyroid drugs. The receptor was derived from a middle-aged woman with Graves disease. The CDR3 spells CASSSTSGKYEQYF. The CDR3 nucleotides are TGTGCCAGCAGTTCCACTAGCGGGAAGTACGAGCAGTACTTC.